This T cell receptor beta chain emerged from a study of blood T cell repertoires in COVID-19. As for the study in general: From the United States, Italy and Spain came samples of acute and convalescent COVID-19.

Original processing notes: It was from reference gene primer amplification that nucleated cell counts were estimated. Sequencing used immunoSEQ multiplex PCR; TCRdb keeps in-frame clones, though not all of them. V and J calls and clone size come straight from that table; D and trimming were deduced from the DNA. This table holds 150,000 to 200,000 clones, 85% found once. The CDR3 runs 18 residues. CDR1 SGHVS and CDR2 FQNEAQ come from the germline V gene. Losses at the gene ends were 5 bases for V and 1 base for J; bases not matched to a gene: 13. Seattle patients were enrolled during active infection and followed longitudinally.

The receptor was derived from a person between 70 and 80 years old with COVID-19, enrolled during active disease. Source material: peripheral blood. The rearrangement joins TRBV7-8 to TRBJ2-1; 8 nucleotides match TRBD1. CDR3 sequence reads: CASSLDRVWDISYNEQFF. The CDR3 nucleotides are TGTGCCAGCAGCCTGGACAGGGTTTGGGATATTTCCTACAATGAGCAGTTCTTC.